The text below deals with one T cell receptor (beta chain). The antigen it binds to is not known. Within one base of it there is no much larger clone, and no base qualities were kept. This entry belongs to a study of blood T cell repertoires in COVID-19 (dated by TCRdb to the early 2020s). For context, the study as a whole: Samples from collaborators originated in the United States, Italy and Spain and spanned both the acute and convalescent phases of COVID-19. The material from the prospective study consisted of cDNA or gDNA derived from T cells, B-cell-depleted T cells, or PBMCs. Deeply sampled blood TCRbeta repertoires from subjects exposed to, actively infected with, or recovered from COVID-19 were included in the dataset. The repertoires were made available in a free public database intended to serve as a resource for research on the immune response to SARS-CoV-2. Samples came from the ongoing ImmuneRACE study (first 160 participants) plus 1,254 subjects from 6 global collaborators. Sample metadata almost always included a de-identified subject ID, COVID-19 status, age in years and sex. Where available, HLA class I and class II types were obtained from metadata supplied by the sample provider rather than from assay-based typing. Overall study results and their limits: Clinical and demographic metadata were provided uncurated, with the amount varying by source and participant.

TCRbeta CDR3 regions were amplified from genomic DNA using the immunoSEQ Assay, a bias-controlled multiplex PCR. The paper's processing steps were these. The number of nucleated cells in each sample was estimated from the amplification of reference gene primers within the assay. Sequence reads were collapsed and filtered to measure the absolute abundance of every unique TCRbeta CDR3 rearrangement. Productive Simpson clonality was computed per sample as the square root of Simpson's diversity index over productive rearrangements. TCRdb obtained this table from immuneACCESS and retained in-frame rearrangements with V and J assigned. These tables miss some clones; where compared with another copy, unresolved V genes account for less than half of the shortfall, and the remainder is unexplained. V and J calls and clone size are those listed in that table; D and trimming were worked out from the DNA. The sample profile shows some 180,000 clones; approximately 78% of them were found once. The ten largest make up 2.8% of the sample.

Whole blood was collected in K2EDTA tubes by collaborating institutions according to the institutions' own protocols. For TCRbeta analysis, collaborators shipped samples in one of three forms: frozen whole blood, isolated PBMCs, or DNA extracted from either of those sample types. CDR1 and CDR2, looked up from the germline V gene, are KGHDR and SFDVKD. The CDR3 spans 15 residues, from the cysteine through the phenylalanine. Only the CDR3 portion is preserved as DNA: 45 bases, with reading frame beginning at the first base. The germline ends are 14 bases apart after V is trimmed by 2 bases and J by 8 bases.

This receptor was taken from a woman older than 75 with active or convalescent COVID-19. The chain was built from TRBV24-1 and TRBJ1-4; 6 matching bases give a weak D call of TRBD1. The source material was peripheral blood. The DNA sequence follows: TGTGCCACCAGTGATTCCCAGGGGTTTAGAGAAAAACTGTTTTTT. Translated, it gives CATSDSQGFREKLFF.